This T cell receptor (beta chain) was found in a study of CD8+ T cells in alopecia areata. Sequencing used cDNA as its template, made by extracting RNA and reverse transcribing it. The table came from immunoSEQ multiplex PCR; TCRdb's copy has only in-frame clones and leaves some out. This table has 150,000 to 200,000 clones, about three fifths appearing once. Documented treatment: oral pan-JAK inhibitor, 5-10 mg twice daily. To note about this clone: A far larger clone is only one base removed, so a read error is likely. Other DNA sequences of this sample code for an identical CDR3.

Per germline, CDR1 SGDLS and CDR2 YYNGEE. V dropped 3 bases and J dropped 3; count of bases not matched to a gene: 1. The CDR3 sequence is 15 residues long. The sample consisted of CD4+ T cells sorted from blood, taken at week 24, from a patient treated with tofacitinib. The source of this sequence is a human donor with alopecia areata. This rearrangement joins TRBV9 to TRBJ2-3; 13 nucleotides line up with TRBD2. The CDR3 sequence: CASSGTSGGTDTQYF. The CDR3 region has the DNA TGTGCCAGCAGCGGGACTAGCGGGGGTACAGATACGCAGTATTTT.